This TCR beta chain was documented in a study of blood T cell repertoires in COVID-19. Study at large: The United States, Italy and Spain provided the acute and convalescent COVID-19 samples. T cells, B-cell-depleted T cells, or PBMCs supplied cDNA or gDNA.

This CDR3 spans 12 amino acids. Trimming removed 1 base from V and 8 bases from J, with 9 bases in between. Germline V CDR1 and CDR2: SGHRS, YFSETQ. The data were produced by immunoSEQ multiplex PCR, yet TCRdb's version contains in-frame clones alone and is incomplete. The sample lists 180,000 or so clones, 70% to 90% occurring once. The chain carries TRBV5-1 and TRBJ1-2; D unresolved. The material sequenced was peripheral blood. This TCR was sampled from a man younger than 35 with acute or convalescent COVID-19. CDR3 residues: CASSLSPPGYTF. CDR3 coding DNA: TGCGCCAGCAGCTTGAGCCCGCCGGGCTACACCTTC.